This T cell receptor beta chain was profiled in a study of T cell responses to AZD1222 COVID-19 vaccine. Study summary: Investigators merged groups given second doses at roughly 4 or roughly 12 weeks.

The CDR3 sequence is 12 residues long. Germline CDR1 reads SEHNR; CDR2 reads FQNEAQ (reference sequence). The V end was cut by 4 bases, the J end by 5 bases, with 7 bases between. The table came from immunoSEQ multiplex PCR; TCRdb's copy has only in-frame clones and leaves some out. The sample holds 85,000 to 130,000 clones, roughly 88% seen once. The clonotype originates from an adult in good health. The chain joins TRBV7-9 to TRBJ2-3; D uncertain. Sample: peripheral blood, taken on day 0 of AZD1222 vaccination. CDR3 region: CASSSDLDTQYF. The CDR3 DNA sequence: TGTGCCAGCAGCTCCGACTTAGATACGCAGTATTTT.